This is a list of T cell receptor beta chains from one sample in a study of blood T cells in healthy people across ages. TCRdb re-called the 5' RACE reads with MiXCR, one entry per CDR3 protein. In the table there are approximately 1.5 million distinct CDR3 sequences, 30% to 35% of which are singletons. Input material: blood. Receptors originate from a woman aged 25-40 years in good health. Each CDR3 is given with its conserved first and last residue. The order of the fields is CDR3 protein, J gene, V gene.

cdr3_aa: CSARVRRLAVYEQYF; j_call: TRBJ2-7; v_call: TRBV20-1
cdr3_aa: CASSFLRQGNLNYGYTF; j_call: TRBJ1-2; v_call: TRBV5-1
cdr3_aa: CASSEDAGGITDTQYF; j_call: TRBJ2-3; v_call: TRBV6-1
cdr3_aa: CASSQGLAGVSVDNEQFF; j_call: TRBJ2-1; v_call: TRBV3-1
cdr3_aa: CASSSWESGGSDTQYF; j_call: TRBJ2-3; v_call: TRBV4-2
cdr3_aa: CASSMGAGGSYNEQFF; j_call: TRBJ2-1; v_call: TRBV19
cdr3_aa: CSAPSMGELFF; j_call: TRBJ2-2; v_call: TRBV20-1
cdr3_aa: CASTPTTDHYGYTF; j_call: TRBJ1-2; v_call: TRBV19
cdr3_aa: CASSPFASGNSGANVLTF; j_call: TRBJ2-6; v_call: TRBV13
cdr3_aa: CSAIRMSSYNEQFF; j_call: TRBJ2-1; v_call: TRBV20-1
cdr3_aa: CVSSLAGQYQPQHF; j_call: TRBJ1-5; v_call: TRBV27
cdr3_aa: CASSPGVGNEKLFF; j_call: TRBJ1-4; v_call: TRBV18
cdr3_aa: CASLQGTPKSQYF; j_call: TRBJ2-7; v_call: TRBV6-1
cdr3_aa: CASSLAGVNSPLHF; j_call: TRBJ1-6; v_call: TRBV12-3/TRBV12-4
cdr3_aa: CASSFRDRNNEQFF; j_call: TRBJ2-1; v_call: TRBV5-1
cdr3_aa: CASSSQKWGSEQYF; j_call: TRBJ2-7; v_call: TRBV6-6
cdr3_aa: CASSQANPLAGASSYNEQFF; j_call: TRBJ2-1; v_call: TRBV3-1
cdr3_aa: CASSLVNPNTEAFF; j_call: TRBJ1-1; v_call: TRBV7-2
cdr3_aa: CARPTSPTYEQYF; j_call: TRBJ2-7; v_call: TRBV10-1
cdr3_aa: CSARGTAGVRNTQYF; j_call: TRBJ2-3; v_call: TRBV20-1
cdr3_aa: CASSDQGKPGEKLFF; j_call: TRBJ1-4; v_call: TRBV14
cdr3_aa: CASRSGASTDTQYF; j_call: TRBJ2-3; v_call: TRBV7-9
cdr3_aa: CSARAGTGLGSNQPQHF; j_call: TRBJ1-5; v_call: TRBV20-1
cdr3_aa: CASSSSGSGNTGELFF; j_call: TRBJ2-2; v_call: TRBV5-1
cdr3_aa: CASSAEASGETQYF; j_call: TRBJ2-5; v_call: TRBV7-9
cdr3_aa: CSVPIGGEQYF; j_call: TRBJ2-7; v_call: TRBV29-1
cdr3_aa: CASTKRQGSNTEAFF; j_call: TRBJ1-1; v_call: TRBV7-9
cdr3_aa: CASSPMRTGLSYEQYF; j_call: TRBJ2-7; v_call: TRBV3-1
cdr3_aa: CASSLVGGAKDTQYF; j_call: TRBJ2-3; v_call: TRBV7-6
cdr3_aa: CTSSPHQEGIEQFF; j_call: TRBJ2-1; v_call: TRBV18
cdr3_aa: CSASDLWEPKNIQYF; j_call: TRBJ2-4; v_call: TRBV20-1
cdr3_aa: CASPGWQRVWSNTEAFF; j_call: TRBJ1-1; v_call: TRBV21-1
cdr3_aa: CASNDERWSDEQFF; j_call: TRBJ2-1; v_call: TRBV7-8
cdr3_aa: CASREHSAGTSGYEQYF; j_call: TRBJ2-7; v_call: TRBV27
cdr3_aa: CASTLAGSPQETQYF; j_call: TRBJ2-5; v_call: TRBV12-3/TRBV12-4
cdr3_aa: CASSQDLSGRETQYF; j_call: TRBJ2-5; v_call: TRBV4-2
cdr3_aa: CASSQGRLDNEQFF; j_call: TRBJ2-1; v_call: TRBV4-1
cdr3_aa: CASSGGRKGGETQYF; j_call: TRBJ2-5; v_call: TRBV11-2
cdr3_aa: CASSQGGASGTDTQYF; j_call: TRBJ2-3; v_call: TRBV4-2
cdr3_aa: CASSQPTADREAEQYF; j_call: TRBJ2-7; v_call: TRBV4-2
cdr3_aa: CASSLTNTIYF; j_call: TRBJ1-3; v_call: TRBV12-3/TRBV12-4
cdr3_aa: CAWSRGVTEAFF; j_call: TRBJ1-1; v_call: TRBV30
cdr3_aa: CASSRWDTGTYEQYF; j_call: .; v_call: TRBV18
cdr3_aa: CASSQVFDYEQYF; j_call: TRBJ2-7; v_call: TRBV4-1
cdr3_aa: CASSLTGGKYEQYF; j_call: TRBJ2-7; v_call: TRBV7-3
cdr3_aa: CASTQGRDTQRGNEQYF; j_call: TRBJ2-5; v_call: TRBV7-9
cdr3_aa: CASSPQGGGKLFF; j_call: TRBJ1-4; v_call: TRBV9
cdr3_aa: CAIKKGGSTGELFF; j_call: TRBJ2-2; v_call: TRBV10-3
cdr3_aa: CASSVDGSRSDTQYF; j_call: TRBJ2-3; v_call: TRBV9
cdr3_aa: CASSQAPQGFGAQETQYF; j_call: TRBJ2-5; v_call: TRBV4-1
cdr3_aa: CSASAPRTTYEQYF; j_call: .; v_call: TRBV20-1
cdr3_aa: CASSLGGGPSETQYF; j_call: TRBJ2-5; v_call: TRBV7-2
cdr3_aa: CATSGPGTNQPQHF; j_call: TRBJ1-5; v_call: TRBV24-1
cdr3_aa: CASSPIPDRGVPYEQYF; j_call: TRBJ2-7; v_call: TRBV7-9
cdr3_aa: CSAIAGPTNEQFF; j_call: TRBJ2-1; v_call: TRBV20-1
cdr3_aa: CASTTTGYTYNEQFF; j_call: TRBJ2-1; v_call: TRBV7-9
cdr3_aa: CASSRETGEQETQYF; j_call: TRBJ2-5; v_call: TRBV5-1